This entry concerns a single T cell receptor (beta chain). Its target is not known. These data belong to a study of vaccination effects on CD4 cells after COVID-19. Background on the study: Post-vaccine draws lagged the second dose by a median of 72 days.

Study conclusions and caveats: After vaccination, at late timepoints, clones induced by infection and by vaccine contracted markedly.

Before sequencing, viral peptide pools were used by the ViraFEST assay to expand antigen-specific CD4+ T cells. Subsequent to a culture period of 10 to 11 days, CD4+ T cells were isolated. Subjects were given two BNT162b2 or mRNA-1273 vaccine doses. IL-2 at about 9.7 IU/ml and peptides at 8.5 to 10 ug/ml were added to cultured PBMC, a few million per well. Cultures had half their medium replaced with IL-2 medium on days 3 and 7. Measured with immunoSEQ multiplex PCR; TCRdb has only the in-frame clones, and not every one. The sample shows approximately 26,000 clones, 60% to 80% of them seen only once. The sample consisted of CD4+ T cells from PBMCs cultured with SARS-CoV-2 spike peptides, taken after COVID-19 vaccination. The receptor's source is a human donor who received a COVID-19 vaccine.

The CDR3 DNA is TGTGCCAGCAGCTTTATGGGGTCGGTGGATGAGCAGTTCTTC. As protein: CASSFMGSVDEQFF. The chain links TRBV11-3 to TRBJ2-1; D unclear. Germline values: CDR1 SGHNT, CDR2 YENEEA. This CDR3 comprises 14 residues. V lost 3 bases and J lost 8, with 14 bases in between.